The 21 T cell receptor beta chains listed next were all sequenced from one sample in a study of blood T cell repertoires in COVID-19. Using immunoSEQ multiplex PCR, the repertoire was profiled, and TCRdb retains in-frame clones only, with some absent. The sample consists of about 170,000 clones, 88% of them appearing once. The sequenced material came from peripheral blood. These receptors all come from a middle-aged man who had recovered from COVID-19.

J is TRBJ2-7 and V is TRBV7-9; the match to TRBD2 covers 11 bases. Germline V gene lookup returns CDR1 SEHNR and CDR2 FQNEAQ (reference sequence). The CDR3 spans 17 residues. The trim removed 4 bases at V and 6 bases at J, leaving 14 bases unmatched. The CDR3 nucleotides are TGTGCCAGCAGCTACAAGGGGGCACTAGCGGGAGTCCGCGAGCAGTACTTC. Translating it yields CASSYKGALAGVREQYF.

The gene calls are TRBV6-5 and TRBJ1-2; TRBD1 matches 8 bases. The CDR3 runs 15 residues. CDR1 is MNHEY, CDR2 SVGAGI, per germline. Trimming cost V 4 bases and J 4 bases; bases outside gene matches: 8. CDR3 region: CASSLDRGGSYGYTF. The CDR3 nucleotides read TGTGCCAGCAGTTTAGACAGGGGCGGGAGCTATGGCTACACCTTC.

CDR3 sequence: CASSQYRPGTGSFYEQYF. As DNA, the CDR3 is TGTGCCAGCAGTCAATACCGCCCCGGGACAGGGTCTTTCTACGAGCAGTACTTC. V gene TRBV6-6 combines with J gene TRBJ2-7; 9 positions agree with TRBD1. The germline V gene encodes CDR1 MNHNY and CDR2 SVGAGI (reference sequence). V shed 5 bases and J 3 bases; nucleotides not matched to a gene: 17. The CDR3 is 18 amino acids.

The chain is built from TRBV5-6 and TRBJ2-1; TRBD2 agrees at 12 bases. Germline lookup yields CDR1 SGHDT and CDR2 YYEEEE. The trim removed 0 bases at V and 9 bases at J, leaving 4 bases unmatched. The CDR3 extends over 15 amino acids. CDR3 in amino acids: CASSLVGLAGIEQFF. The CDR3 DNA sequence: TGTGCCAGCAGCTTGGTAGGACTAGCGGGAATTGAGCAGTTCTTC.

This clone was observed a handful of times. This chain links TRBV7-8 with TRBJ2-2; 12 bases agree with TRBD2. Trimming cost V 5 bases and J 7 bases; bases outside gene matches: 5. This CDR3 has 15 amino acids. Germline V gene lookup returns CDR1 SGHVS and CDR2 FQNEAQ. CDR3 nucleotide sequence: TGTGCCAGCAGCCCTAGCGGGAGGGATAGCGGGGAGCTGTTTTTT. Protein product: CASSPSGRDSGELFF.

V is TRBV7-8 and J is TRBJ2-7, with D unclear. This CDR3 contains 12 residues. The germline V and J ends were trimmed by 5 bases and 4 bases, with 9 bases remaining between them. Per the germline V gene, CDR1 is SGHVS and CDR2 is FQNEAQ. The CDR3 DNA is TGTGCCAGCAGCCCCTCACGGTACGAGCAGTACTTC. Translating it yields CASSPSRYEQYF.

The rearrangement links TRBV19 to TRBJ2-5; 10 nucleotides match TRBD1. The V gene's germline CDR1 is LNHDA and CDR2 SQIVND (reference sequence). The CDR3 has 14 amino acids. The ends lost 6 bases at V and 3 bases at J; junction bases unmatched: 4. CDR3 DNA sequence: TGTGCCAGTAGAGACAGGGGGCTGGAAGAGACCCAGTACTTC. Translating gives CASRDRGLEETQYF.

The chain is built from TRBV7-6 and TRBJ2-1; D is undetermined. The CDR3 sequence is 15 residues long. Germline-derived CDR1 and CDR2 are SGHVS and FNYEAQ. V was shortened by 1 base and J by 6 bases, with 13 bases between the two germline ends. In DNA form, the CDR3 reads TGTGCCAGCAGCTTAGGGGCGCCCTCCCCCAATGAGCAGTTCTTC. Its protein product is CASSLGAPSPNEQFF.

The CDR3 spells CASGRTGQNSDGYTF. CDR3 sequence (DNA): TGTGCCAGCGGACGAACGGGACAGAATTCAGATGGCTACACCTTC. The chain employs TRBV19 and TRBJ1-2; TRBD1 aligns across 7 bases. Germline loops: CDR1 LNHDA, CDR2 SQIVND (reference sequence). This CDR3 is built from 15 residues. Trimming at V came to 9 bases and at J to 6 bases, leaving 16 bases not matched to a gene.

V is TRBV9 and J is TRBJ1-1; TRBD1 matches 7 bases. CDR1 is SGDLS and CDR2 is YYNGEE in the germline V gene. This CDR3 has 16 amino acids. The ends lost 0 bases at V and 0 bases at J; junction bases unmatched: 5. DNA for the CDR3: TGTGCCAGCAGCGTAGGATCCACAGGGGTGAACACTGAAGCTTTCTTT. Encoded protein: CASSVGSTGVNTEAFF.

V is TRBV6-1 and J is TRBJ1-5, with TRBD1 matching 7 bases. Germline-derived CDR1 and CDR2 are MNHNS and SASEGT. This CDR3 is built from 17 residues. Trimming took 2 bases from V and 2 from J; bases not matched to a gene: 9. The CDR3 loop is CASSEQGGRGGNQPQHF. In DNA, the CDR3 is TGTGCCAGCAGTGAACAGGGGGGACGAGGCGGCAATCAGCCCCAGCATTTT.

This sequence joins TRBV2 and TRBJ2-7; D remains unclear. V lost 7 bases and J 7 bases, leaving 23 bases between the germline ends. The length of the CDR3 is 15 residues. Germline V gene sequence: CDR1 SNHLY, CDR2 FYNNEI. CDR3 amino acids: CASNQPGSQNGEQYF. In DNA form, the CDR3 reads TGTGCCAGCAACCAACCCGGGTCGCAAAATGGGGAGCAGTACTTC.

This clone came up once. This rearrangement joins TRBV12-5 to TRBJ2-7, with TRBD1 matching 7 bases. Germline-derived CDR1 and CDR2 are LGHNT and FRNRAP. The CDR3 runs to 14 residues. With V trimmed by 7 bases and J by 4 bases, 10 bases remained unmatched. DNA of the CDR3: TGTGCTAGTGCCCTCGGACAGGTGGCGTACGAGCAGTACTTC. Protein: CASALGQVAYEQYF.

The V gene is TRBV6-5, the J gene TRBJ2-7; D is possibly TRBD1 (5 bases). CDR1 is MNHEY, CDR2 SVGAGI, per germline. The CDR3 length is 14 residues. V lost 7 bases and J 2 bases, leaving 15 bases between the germline ends. The CDR3 spells CASIPPGRAYEQYF. CDR3 coding DNA: TGTGCCAGCATCCCTCCAGGGCGTGCCTACGAGCAGTACTTC.

The chain is built from TRBV6-5 and TRBJ1-5; D is ambiguous. Trimming pared 8 bases from V and 2 bases from J, leaving 10 bases between. The CDR3 has 13 residues. Germline V CDR1 and CDR2: MNHEY, SVGAGI. CDR3 protein: CASSEKRNQPQHF. The CDR3 DNA sequence: TGTGCCAGCTCGGAGAAGCGCAATCAGCCCCAGCATTTT.

This clone has ten or more counts. J is TRBJ2-2 and V is TRBV27, with TRBD2 identical over 12 bases. Germline V gives CDR1 MNHEY, CDR2 SMNVEV (reference sequence). This CDR3 comprises 17 residues. After removal of 6 bases from V and 5 bases from J, the junction contained 10 bases not matched to a gene. CDR3 in DNA: TGTGCCAGCAGGCATTCACTAGCGGGAGGTAGGACCGGGGAGCTGTTTTTT. This codes for CASRHSLAGGRTGELFF.

V is TRBV19 and J is TRBJ1-6; 8 nucleotides match TRBD1. J lost 3 bases, V lost 5 bases, and 6 bases had no gene match. Looked up from germline, CDR1 is LNHDA and CDR2 is SQIVND (reference sequence). The CDR3 is 16 amino acids. CDR3 nucleotides: TGTGCCAGTAGTGTGGGACAGGCATTCTATAATTCACCCCTCCACTTT. Translated, it gives CASSVGQAFYNSPLHF.

The J gene is TRBJ2-3, the V gene TRBV2, with TRBD1 identical over 8 bases. From germline, CDR1 is SNHLY and CDR2 FYNNEI. With V trimmed by 6 bases and J by 5 bases, 7 bases remained unmatched. The CDR3 loop spans 14 amino acids. The CDR3 DNA reads TGTGCCAGCAGAGCCAGGGGGCTCGAAGATACGCAGTATTTT. Its translation is CASRARGLEDTQYF.

In DNA, the CDR3 is TGCGCCAGCACCGAGCCAGGGATGCGTACTGAAGCTTTCTTT. Protein sequence: CASTEPGMRTEAFF. This chain joins TRBV10-2 and TRBJ1-1; a possible D gene is TRBD1 (5 bases). Trimming took 7 bases from V and 5 from J, leaving 17 bases between them. CDR1 and CDR2 (germline): WSHSY, SAAADI. The CDR3 runs 14 residues.

This clone occurred once. V is TRBV19 and J is TRBJ2-3; 7 nucleotides match TRBD1. This CDR3 is 15 amino acids long. CDR1 is LNHDA, CDR2 SQIVND, per germline (reference sequence). V gave up 5 bases and J gave up 3 bases; unmatched junction bases: 8. CDR3 amino acids: CASSSISQGTDTQYF. Written as DNA, the CDR3 is TGTGCCAGTAGTTCCATATCACAGGGGACAGATACGCAGTATTTT.

The rearrangement links TRBV7-2 to TRBJ2-7; the match to TRBD1 covers 7 bases. CDR3 length: 15 residues. From germline, CDR1 is SGHTA and CDR2 FQGNSA. J gave up 2 bases and V 0 bases, and 4 bases lay outside the gene matches. The CDR3 here is CASSLAKGATYEQYF. The CDR3 region has the DNA TGTGCCAGCAGCTTAGCGAAGGGGGCCACCTACGAGCAGTACTTC.